This TCR beta chain is from a study of immune evolution from preneoplasia to lung adenocarcinoma. General observations from the study: Later-stage lesions appeared to have more T cells, more diversity, less clonality. Top clone share appeared to fall from AAH through AIS, MIA, adenocarcinoma. Highest clonality occurred in KRAS-mutant, not EGFR-mutant or double wild-type, nodules.

Concerning this clone: The antigen is not known.

Produced via immunoSEQ multiplex PCR; TCRdb's table is partial and in-frame only. The sample carries some 9,100 clones, more than 60% recorded once. The CDR3 spans 18 residues. V shed 4 bases and J shed 5 bases, with 24 bases lying between them. The germline CDR1 and CDR2 sequences are SEHNR and FQNEAQ (reference sequence). Histologic diagnosis was independently verified by two lung pathologists. The receptor comes from a person aged 55-80 years with lung adenocarcinoma. This chain joins TRBV7-9 and TRBJ1-5, with D possibly matching TRBD1 (5 bases). Sequenced sample: FFPE lung adenocarcinoma in situ tissue. CDR3 region: CASSSVGTNMGDDQPQHF. The CDR3 DNA follows: TGTGCCAGCAGCTCCGTCGGAACCAACATGGGGGACGATCAGCCCCAGCATTTT.